These 7 T cell receptor beta chains originate from one sample sequenced in a study of shared clonotypes between healthy human individuals. Sequencing was performed with immunoSEQ multiplex PCR; in TCRdb, only in-frame clones are kept and a portion is missing. The sample lists about 510,000 clones; approximately 95% were seen once. Sample: naive CD4+ T cells sorted from blood. Documented subset: CD45RA+ positively selected. These TCRs come from a woman aged 30 to 39 in good health.

V is TRBV10-2 and J is TRBJ2-2; 11 positions agree with TRBD1. After removal of 2 bases from V and 6 bases from J, the junction contained 2 bases not matched to a gene. This CDR3 has 15 amino acids. Germline values: CDR1 WSHSY, CDR2 SAAADI. CDR3 bases: TGCGCCAGCAGTGAGAGGACAGGGGGCCCCGGGGAGCTGTTTTTT. Translated: CASSERTGGPGELFF.

CDR3 sequence: CASSPREGGAETQYF. The CDR3, as DNA: TGTGCCAGCAGCCCCCGGGAAGGGGGAGCAGAGACCCAGTACTTC. The chain combines TRBV4-2 with TRBJ2-5; D perhaps matches TRBD1 (6 bases). Per the germline V gene, CDR1 is LGHNA and CDR2 is YNFKEQ. V lost 4 bases and J 4 bases, leaving 16 bases between the germline ends. The length of the CDR3 is 15 residues.

The chain couples TRBV18 to TRBJ2-1; D not certain. Germline CDR1 KGHSH, CDR2 LQKENI. The germline V and J ends were trimmed by 0 bases and 9 bases, with 9 bases remaining between them. This CDR3 contains 13 residues. The CDR3 sequence: CASSPPAVGEQFF. The CDR3 coding sequence is TGTGCCAGCTCACCACCGGCAGTTGGTGAGCAGTTCTTC.

The chain recombines TRBV18 with TRBJ1-5; 8 bases align to TRBD1. This CDR3 is built from 14 residues. The germline CDR1 and CDR2 sequences are KGHSH and LQKENI. The J segment lost 5 bases and the V segment lost 4 bases, leaving 4 bases of the junction unmatched. This CDR3 reads CASSLGQDDQPQHF. The CDR3 DNA reads as TGTGCCAGCTCACTGGGACAGGACGATCAGCCCCAGCATTTT.

The chain employs TRBV19 and TRBJ2-4, with TRBD1 matching 10 bases. Germline values: CDR1 LNHDA, CDR2 SQIVND (reference sequence). The ends lost 5 bases at V and 8 bases at J; junction bases unmatched: 15. The CDR3 runs 17 residues. The CDR3 DNA reads as TGTGCCAGTAGTGTCTCCTCCCGACAGGGGGCGAGCGACATTCAGTACTTC. It yields the protein CASSVSSRQGASDIQYF.

V is TRBV5-1 and J is TRBJ1-2; D is perhaps TRBD1 (5 bases). The germline gives CDR1 SGHRS, CDR2 YFSETQ. The CDR3 sequence is 14 residues long. V was clipped by 5 bases and J by 4 bases, with 15 bases between them. Here the CDR3 DNA reads TGCGCCAGCAGTGGGACGACGGGAGCCTATGGCTACACCTTC. It translates to CASSGTTGAYGYTF. The whole variable domain, remainder taken from reference TRBV5-1 and TRBJ1-2, is KAGVTQTPRYLIKTRGQQVTLSCSPISGHRSVSWYQQTPGQGLQFLFEYFSETQRNKGNFPGRFSGRQFSNSRSEMNVSTLELGDSALYLCASSGTTGAYGYTFGSGTRLTVV.

The chain links TRBV28 to TRBJ1-3, with a weak D call TRBD1 (5 bases). Per the germline V gene, CDR1 is MDHEN and CDR2 is SYDVKM. CDR3 length: 14 amino acids. With 9 bases removed from V and 0 bases from J, the gap between germline ends came to 12 bases. The CDR3 bases are TGTGCCAGAGGGACGACGGACTCTGGAAACACCATATATTTT. This translates into CARGTTDSGNTIYF. The full variable domain, completed using reference TRBV28 and TRBJ1-3, is DVKVTQSSRYLVKRTGEKVFLECVQDMDHENMFWYRQDPGLGLRLIYFSYDVKMKEKGDIPEGYSVSREKKERFSLILESASTNQTSMYLCARGTTDSGNTIYFGEGSWLTVV.